This T cell receptor beta chain was recovered during a study of beta chain features in type 1 diabetes. The V gene's germline CDR1 is GTSNPN and CDR2 SVGIG (reference sequence). V lost 0 bases to trimming and J lost 4 bases, with 9 bases between them. The CDR3 is 13 residues long. Expressed TCRB transcripts were sequenced, since all the RNA that had been isolated was reverse transcribed. The data were produced by immunoSEQ multiplex PCR, yet TCRdb's version contains in-frame clones alone and is incomplete. The sample has a few hundred thousand clones, 16% seen once; the top ten hold 0.08% to 0.095%. With respect to this clone: Its antigen is as yet unknown. Within the sample, other DNA sequences also encode this same CDR3.

Findings of the study overall: Amplification by PCR could prefer shorter templates, with the same effect in patients and controls. TCRB CDR3s from Type 1 diabetes patients were moderately but significantly shorter in all four CD4+ subsets. Whether TCRB rearrangement is influenced by HLA type went unresolved here.

The J gene is TRBJ2-5, the V gene TRBV30; TRBD2 is a possible D gene (5 bases). What was sequenced was naive CD4+ T cells from blood. The sequence was obtained from a young man with type 1 diabetes. CDR3 sequence (DNA): TGTGCCTGGAGTGTTGGAGGTGGAGAGACCCAGTACTTC. This codes for CAWSVGGGETQYF.